These 14 T cell receptor beta chains were sequenced from one sample in a study of cytomegalovirus exposure and HLA in healthy donors. The method was immunoSEQ multiplex PCR; TCRdb's version includes in-frame clones alone and lacks a portion of them. The sample shows about 140,000 clones, 70% to 90% of them seen only once. Sequenced sample: PBMCs. Receptor source: a young man in good health and CMV-seronegative.

The genes are TRBV14 and TRBJ2-7; tentative D call: TRBD1 (5 bases). CDR3 size: 13 residues. Germline lookup yields CDR1 SGHDN and CDR2 FVKESK. Trimming stripped 8 bases from V and 2 bases from J, with 13 bases between. CDR3: CASSSTVTYEQYF. The CDR3 DNA follows: TGTGCCAGCTCATCGACAGTAACCTACGAGCAGTACTTC.

The gene calls are TRBV7-6 and TRBJ2-3, with 9 bases aligning to TRBD2. Trimming at V came to 1 base and at J to 2 bases, leaving 10 bases not matched to a gene. Germline V lookup: CDR1 SGHVS, CDR2 FNYEAQ. This CDR3 has 18 amino acids. In nucleotides, the CDR3 is TGTGCCAGCAGCTTAGGGCCGCCAGCGGGGGGCCACACAGATACGCAGTATTTT. Protein sequence: CASSLGPPAGGHTDTQYF.

This clone was counted once. The chain carries TRBV28 and TRBJ2-7, with D possibly matching TRBD2 (6 bases). The CDR3 spans 13 residues. The germline V and J ends were trimmed by 5 bases and 3 bases, with 11 bases remaining between them. CDR1 and CDR2 from the germline V gene are MDHEN and SYDVKM. Written as DNA, the CDR3 is TGTGCCAGCAGTCTCCCGACTAGCTACGAGCAGTACTTC. The encoded protein is CASSLPTSYEQYF.

V is TRBV4-1 and J is TRBJ2-7; D is possibly TRBD1 (6 bases). The CDR3 is 17 amino acids. V lost 1 base to trimming and J lost 0 bases, with 16 bases between them. Germline CDR1 reads MGHRA; CDR2 reads YSYEKL. The CDR3: CASSQGRRTVDSYEQYF. For the CDR3, the DNA is TGCGCCAGCAGCCAAGGACGGAGGACAGTTGACTCCTACGAGCAGTACTTC.

The V gene is TRBV29-1, the J gene TRBJ1-5; perhaps TRBD1 as D (6 bases). V lost 6 bases and J 5 bases, leaving 14 bases between the germline ends. The CDR3 extends over 13 amino acids. Germline loops: CDR1 SQVTM, CDR2 ANQGSEA. This CDR3 reads CSVAGVEDQPQHF. The CDR3 DNA is TGCAGCGTGGCAGGGGTGGAGGATCAGCCCCAGCATTTT.

This chain uses TRBV10-3 with TRBJ1-6, with D possibly matching TRBD1 (6 bases). Germline CDR1 ENHRY, CDR2 SYGVKD. The CDR3 runs 14 residues. The V and J ends lost 7 bases and 10 bases respectively, with 17 bases between them. In DNA, the CDR3 is TGTGCCATCAAGGGTGGGGGGGCGGAATCACCCCTCCACTTT. Residues: CAIKGGGAESPLHF.

The V call is TRBV27, the J call TRBJ2-5; TRBD1 is a possible D gene (5 bases). The ends were cut back, 3 bases at V and 4 bases at J, with 9 bases in the middle. Germline V gene data show CDR1 as MNHEY and CDR2 as SMNVEV (reference sequence). This CDR3 comprises 13 residues. The CDR3: CASSLLGPETQYF. CDR3 in DNA: TGTGCCAGCAGTTTGCTGGGGCCAGAGACCCAGTACTTC.

The chain joins TRBV28 to TRBJ2-2; maybe TRBD2 (6 bases). Between the trimmed V and J ends, which lost 6 bases and 1 base, there was a span of 15 bases. This CDR3 contains 16 residues. The germline CDR1 and CDR2 sequences are MDHEN and SYDVKM. This CDR3 reads CASSPGLAQNTGELFF. The CDR3 bases are TGTGCCAGCAGCCCGGGGCTAGCGCAGAACACCGGGGAGCTGTTTTTT. Drawing the rest from reference TRBV28 and TRBJ2-2, the complete variable domain is DVKVTQSSRYLVKRTGEKVFLECVQDMDHENMFWYRQDPGLGLRLIYFSYDVKMKEKGDIPEGYSVSREKKERFSLILESASTNQTSMYLCASSPGLAQNTGELFFGEGSRLTVL.

This clone appeared many times. This chain links TRBV4-2 with TRBJ2-5, with 9 nucleotides matching TRBD2. Germline CDR1 reads LGHNA; CDR2 reads YNFKEQ. The CDR3 extends over 16 amino acids. Trimming cost V 3 bases and J 2 bases; bases outside gene matches: 7. The CDR3 is CASSQYGGGGQETQYF. CDR3 DNA: TGTGCCAGCAGCCAGTACGGCGGGGGGGGACAAGAGACCCAGTACTTC.

This clone came up once. The V call is TRBV14, the J call TRBJ1-4; 11 bases match TRBD1. This CDR3 region has 15 residues. V trimming: 11 bases; J trimming: 6 bases; junction bases outside the gene matches: 11. CDR1 and CDR2 (germline): SGHDN, FVKESK. The CDR3 DNA reads as TGTGCCGGCACGGAGGTGGGACAGGGGGATGAAAAACTGTTTTTT. This gives the protein CAGTEVGQGDEKLFF.

The chain recombines TRBV25-1 with TRBJ2-5, with unresolved D. Between the trimmed V and J ends, which lost 4 bases and 5 bases, there was a span of 5 bases. CDR1 is MGHDK and CDR2 is SYGVNS in the germline V gene. CDR3 length: 11 amino acids. CDR3 sequence: CASSVGETQYF. In DNA form, the CDR3 reads TGTGCCAGCAGTGTCGGGGAGACCCAGTACTTC.

The chain carries TRBV7-2 and TRBJ2-7; 8 nucleotides match TRBD1. The germline V gene has CDR1 SGHTA and CDR2 FQGNSA. The CDR3 is 15 residues long. V trimming: 6 bases; J trimming: 1 base; junction bases outside the gene matches: 8. CDR3 coding DNA: TGTGCCAGCAGGCGTCCGGGACAGGTTTCCTACGAGCAGTACTTC. Protein product: CASRRPGQVSYEQYF. The variable domain in full, completed from reference TRBV7-2 and TRBJ2-7, reads GAGVSQSPSNKVTEKGKDVELRCDPISGHTALYWYRQSLGQGLEFLIYFQGNSAPDKSGLPSDRFSAERTGGSVSTLTIQRTQQEDSAVYLCASRRPGQVSYEQYFGPGTRLTVT.

The chain couples TRBV18 to TRBJ2-1; TRBD1 agrees at 7 bases. Germline V lookup: CDR1 KGHSH, CDR2 LQKENI. Trimming took 2 bases from V and 2 from J; bases not matched to a gene: 3. CDR3 length: 15 amino acids. DNA for the CDR3: TGTGCCAGCTCACCAACAGGGGATCCCTACAATGAGCAGTTCTTC. Protein product: CASSPTGDPYNEQFF.

The chain couples TRBV28 to TRBJ2-3; D call uncertain. V shed 5 bases and J shed 7 bases, with 10 bases lying between them. The CDR3 is 12 amino acids. Germline V gene sequence: CDR1 MDHEN, CDR2 SYDVKM. CDR3 DNA: TGTGCCAGCAGTCCTAGACCGAATACGCAGTATTTT. It yields the protein CASSPRPNTQYF.